A single sample gave rise to the 21 T cell receptor beta chains below, sequenced in a study of blood T cell repertoires in COVID-19. Clones were read by immunoSEQ multiplex PCR, and TCRdb kept only the in-frame ones, dropping some. In the table there are 110,000 to 150,000 clones, around 80% of which are singletons. The sequenced sample consisted of PBMCs or T cells enriched from blood (not recorded which). These receptors were taken from a woman aged 50 to 65 who had recovered from COVID-19.

The V call is TRBV6-2 or TRBV6-3, the J call TRBJ1-1; the D gene is possibly TRBD1 (6 bases). V was shortened by 5 bases and J by 2 bases, with 18 bases between the two germline ends. Germline CDR1 and CDR2: MNHEY and SVGEGT. This CDR3 has 16 residues. CDR3 in DNA: TGTGCCAGCAGTCCAGGGGTTTCGGCGGTTAACACTGAAGCTTTCTTT. Protein: CASSPGVSAVNTEAFF.

The chain links TRBV30 to TRBJ1-5; D is possibly TRBD1 (5 bases). Germline CDR1 and CDR2: GTSNPN and SVGIG (reference sequence). The length of the CDR3 is 14 residues. Trimming took off 0 bases at V and 3 bases at J, with 9 bases between the two ends. The chain's CDR3 is CAWSVLTVNQPQHF. The CDR3 bases are TGTGCCTGGAGTGTACTGACAGTCAATCAGCCCCAGCATTTT.

The V gene is TRBV7-3, the J gene TRBJ2-6, with 7 bases identical to TRBD2. V lost 3 bases to trimming and J lost 2 bases; unmatched junction nucleotides: 7. This CDR3 contains 17 residues. Looked up from germline, CDR1 is SGHTA and CDR2 is FQGTGA. The CDR3 DNA reads as TGTGCCAGCAGCTTTGAGACTAGCTATACTGGGGCCAACGTCCTGACTTTC. It is translated as CASSFETSYTGANVLTF.

The V gene is TRBV28, the J gene TRBJ1-3; 11 nucleotides align to TRBD1. There are 17 residues in the CDR3. Germline assignment: CDR1 MDHEN and CDR2 SYDVKM. The V and J ends lost 3 bases and 3 bases, in that order; junction bases with no gene match: 7. The CDR3: CASSFFGQGACGNTIYF. Here the CDR3 DNA reads TGTGCCAGCAGTTTTTTTGGACAGGGGGCTTGTGGAAACACCATATATTTT.

J is TRBJ1-5 and V is TRBV19; D gene unclear. The V gene's germline CDR1 is LNHDA and CDR2 SQIVND (reference sequence). CDR3 length: 13 amino acids. Deletions cut 6 bases from V and 7 bases from J, with 13 bases between. The CDR3 region is CASSREGGQPQHF. The DNA for the CDR3 is TGTGCCAGTAGCCGAGAGGGAGGACAGCCCCAGCATTTT.

This clone was counted only a few times. V is TRBV28 and J is TRBJ1-1; D is unresolved. The V end lost 6 bases, the J end lost 4 bases, and 15 bases lay between the germline ends. The CDR3 length is 14 residues. Per germline, CDR1 MDHEN and CDR2 SYDVKM. CDR3 in DNA: TGTGCCAGCAGATTACCTCGGGGTTCCACTGAAGCTTTCTTT. This gives the protein CASRLPRGSTEAFF.

Notes on this clone: Other nucleotide sequences from this sample produce the same CDR3. The genes are TRBV2 and TRBJ2-5; D may be TRBD1 (6 bases). V gave up 3 bases and J gave up 4 bases, with 9 bases separating them. Looked up from germline, CDR1 is SNHLY and CDR2 is FYNNEI. The CDR3 is 13 residues long. CDR3 DNA: TGTGCCAGCAGTGACAGGGGCGGAGAGACCCAGTACTTC. It yields the protein CASSDRGGETQYF.

The chain joins TRBV30 to TRBJ2-1; D possibly corresponds to TRBD2 (6 bases). Germline CDR1 GTSNPN, CDR2 SVGIG (reference sequence). With 7 bases removed from V and 8 bases from J, the gap between germline ends came to 18 bases. The CDR3 spans 13 residues. The CDR3 protein is CALRGLWRDEQFF. In DNA form, the CDR3 reads TGTGCCTTGCGGGGTTTGTGGCGGGATGAGCAGTTCTTC.

The chain is built from TRBV7-9 and TRBJ1-2; D call uncertain. Deletions cut 3 bases from V and 5 bases from J, with 13 bases between. Germline V gene lookup returns CDR1 SEHNR and CDR2 FQNEAQ (reference sequence). The length of the CDR3 is 14 residues. The CDR3 spells CASSLSEVGYGYTF. The CDR3 DNA is TGTGCCAGCAGCTTGTCTGAGGTTGGTTATGGCTACACCTTC.

This rearrangement joins TRBV18 to TRBJ2-1; 9 bases are shared with TRBD1. Unmatched junction bases numbered 5, after V lost 5 bases and J lost 6 bases. This CDR3 contains 14 residues. From germline, CDR1 is KGHSH and CDR2 LQKENI. CDR3 sequence reads: CASSEDRGGNEQFF. The CDR3, as DNA: TGTGCCAGCTCAGAAGACAGGGGGGGCAATGAGCAGTTCTTC.

The chain joins TRBV10-3 to TRBJ2-1; TRBD2 agrees at 16 bases. CDR1 is ENHRY, CDR2 SYGVKD, per germline. This CDR3 is 16 amino acids long. V shed 8 bases and J 4 bases; nucleotides not matched to a gene: 5. CDR3 region: CAIAGTSGGAYNEQFF. The CDR3 DNA reads TGTGCCATCGCCGGGACTAGCGGGGGGGCATACAATGAGCAGTTCTTC.

J is TRBJ1-5 and V is TRBV2; 9 bases align to TRBD1. The CDR3 consists of 15 residues. The ends lost 5 bases at V and 4 bases at J; junction bases unmatched: 6. Germline V gives CDR1 SNHLY, CDR2 FYNNEI. The CDR3 reads CASSNTQGANQPQHF. The CDR3 nucleotides read TGTGCCAGCAGTAATACACAGGGGGCAAATCAGCCCCAGCATTTT.

The chain is built from TRBV7-3 and TRBJ1-1; D remains unclear. Germline V gene lookup returns CDR1 SGHTA and CDR2 FQGTGA. The CDR3 length is 14 residues. With 2 bases removed from V and 1 base from J, the gap between germline ends came to 8 bases. In DNA form, the CDR3 reads TGTGCCAGCAGCTTAGGGCAGACGAACACTGAAGCTTTCTTT. Its protein product is CASSLGQTNTEAFF.

This clone was detected once. This chain joins TRBV10-3 and TRBJ2-3, with 9 bases that match TRBD2. V lost 7 bases, J lost 4 bases, and 9 bases stayed unmatched. CDR1 is ENHRY, CDR2 SYGVKD, per germline. This CDR3 spans 15 amino acids. The CDR3 here is CAITDPGLAADTQYF. The CDR3 DNA reads TGTGCCATCACCGACCCGGGACTAGCCGCAGATACGCAGTATTTT.

The genes are TRBV10-2 and TRBJ2-7; D may be TRBD2 (7 bases). Germline assignment: CDR1 WSHSY and CDR2 SAAADI. This CDR3 is built from 16 residues. Between the trimmed V and J ends, which lost 3 bases and 3 bases, there was a span of 18 bases. The CDR3 reads CASSDGGQVWDYEQYF. CDR3 nucleotide sequence: TGCGCCAGCAGTGACGGGGGGCAGGTATGGGACTACGAGCAGTACTTC.

The chain is built from TRBV5-1 and TRBJ2-3; the match to TRBD2 covers 12 bases. The CDR3 loop spans 16 amino acids. CDR1 is SGHRS and CDR2 is YFSETQ in the germline V gene. With V trimmed by 3 bases and J by 0 bases, 2 bases remained unmatched. CDR3 amino acids: CASSSGLAGSTDTQYF. In nucleotides, the CDR3 is TGCGCCAGCAGCTCCGGACTAGCGGGGAGCACAGATACGCAGTATTTT.

CDR3 loop: CASSLQGGSLFF. In DNA form, the CDR3 reads TGTGCCAGCAGTTTACAGGGCGGCAGTCTGTTTTTT. The V gene is TRBV27, the J gene TRBJ1-4; D is perhaps TRBD1 (5 bases). The CDR3 is made up of 12 amino acids. Germline CDR1 MNHEY, CDR2 SMNVEV (reference sequence). V lost 2 bases to trimming and J lost 14 bases, with 12 bases between them.

This clone was counted between two and nine times. The chain has TRBV19 and TRBJ2-1; the D is unclear. The CDR3 totals 13 residues. V gave up 0 bases and J gave up 7 bases, with 7 bases separating them. Germline CDR1 reads LNHDA; CDR2 reads SQIVND (reference sequence). The CDR3 DNA is TGTGCCAGTAGTATAGATATCGTAAATGAGCAGTTCTTC. Translation gives CASSIDIVNEQFF.

This rearrangement joins TRBV7-3 to TRBJ2-3; D might be TRBD1 (5 bases). V lost 1 base and J lost 4, with 9 bases in between. The CDR3 consists of 14 residues. The germline CDR1 and CDR2 sequences are SGHTA and FQGTGA. The CDR3 region is CASSLNSGSDTQYF. CDR3 DNA: TGTGCCAGCAGCTTAAACTCAGGGTCAGATACGCAGTATTTT.

The table lists this clone with a count of one. This chain joins TRBV5-5 and TRBJ1-2, with D tentatively TRBD1 (5 bases). The CDR3 is 14 amino acids. Germline CDR1 and CDR2: SGHKS and YYEKEE (reference sequence). Trimming removed 4 bases from V and 4 bases from J, with 14 bases in between. Written as DNA, the CDR3 is TGTGCCAGCAGCCCCGTGGGGGGTAGCTATGGCTACACCTTC. Translating it yields CASSPVGGSYGYTF.

The chain joins TRBV10-3 to TRBJ2-7, with a possible D match to TRBD1 (6 bases). This CDR3 is 12 amino acids long. Germline values: CDR1 ENHRY, CDR2 SYGVKD. Trimming removed 8 bases at V and 7 bases at J, with 15 bases between. Written as DNA, the CDR3 is TGTGCCATCGGGGGCGGCGGTGAAGAGCAGTACTTC. As protein: CAIGGGGEEQYF.